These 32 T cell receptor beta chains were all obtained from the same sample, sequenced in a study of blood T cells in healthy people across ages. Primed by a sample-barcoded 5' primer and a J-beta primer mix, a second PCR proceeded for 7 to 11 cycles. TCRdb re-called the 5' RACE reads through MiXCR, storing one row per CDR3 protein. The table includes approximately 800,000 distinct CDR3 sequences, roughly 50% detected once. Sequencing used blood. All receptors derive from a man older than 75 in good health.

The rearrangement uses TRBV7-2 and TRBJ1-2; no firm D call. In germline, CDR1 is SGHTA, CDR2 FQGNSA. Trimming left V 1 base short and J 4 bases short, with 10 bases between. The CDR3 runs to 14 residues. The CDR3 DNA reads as TGTGCCAGCAGCTTAGGGCAGGAGCCCTATGGCTACACCTTC. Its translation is CASSLGQEPYGYTF.

The CDR3: CSATVQESLYGYTF. The CDR3 coding sequence is TGCAGTGCTACTGTTCAAGAGTCCCTCTATGGCTACACCTTC. The V and J genes are TRBV20-1 and TRBJ1-2, with D uncertain. This CDR3 comprises 14 residues. CDR1 DFQATT and CDR2 SNEGSKA come from the germline V gene (reference sequence). Trimming removed 4 bases at V and 4 bases at J, with 16 bases between.

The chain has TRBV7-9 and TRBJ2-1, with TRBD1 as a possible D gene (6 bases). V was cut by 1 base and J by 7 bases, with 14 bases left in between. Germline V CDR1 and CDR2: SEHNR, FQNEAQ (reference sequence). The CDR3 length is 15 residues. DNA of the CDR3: TGTGCCAGCAGCTTAGGAGGACAGAGCATTAATGAGCAGTTCTTC. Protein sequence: CASSLGGQSINEQFF.

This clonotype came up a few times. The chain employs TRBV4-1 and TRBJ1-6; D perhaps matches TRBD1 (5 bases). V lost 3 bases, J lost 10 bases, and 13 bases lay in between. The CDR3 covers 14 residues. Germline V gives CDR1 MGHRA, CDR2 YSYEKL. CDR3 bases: TGCGCCAGCAGCCAGGGCGTACAGGACTCACCCCTCCACTTT. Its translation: CASSQGVQDSPLHF.

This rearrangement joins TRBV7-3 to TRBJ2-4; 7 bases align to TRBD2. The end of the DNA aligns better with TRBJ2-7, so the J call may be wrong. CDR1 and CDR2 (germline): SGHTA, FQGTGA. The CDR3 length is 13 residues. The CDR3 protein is CASSVERGYEQYF. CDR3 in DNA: TGTGCCAGCAGCGTCGAGCGGGGCTACGAGCAGTACTTC.

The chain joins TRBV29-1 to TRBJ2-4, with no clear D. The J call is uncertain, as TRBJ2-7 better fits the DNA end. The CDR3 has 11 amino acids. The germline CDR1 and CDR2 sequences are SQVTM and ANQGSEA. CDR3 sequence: CSASQPREQYF. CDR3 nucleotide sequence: TGCAGCGCTTCCCAACCGCGCGAGCAGTACTTC.

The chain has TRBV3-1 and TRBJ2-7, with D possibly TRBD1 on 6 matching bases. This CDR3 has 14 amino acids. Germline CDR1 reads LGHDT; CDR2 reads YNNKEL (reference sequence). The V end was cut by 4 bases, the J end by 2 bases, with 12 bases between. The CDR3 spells CASSPTGQPYEQYF. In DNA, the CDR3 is TGTGCCAGCAGCCCGACAGGTCAACCCTACGAGCAGTACTTC.

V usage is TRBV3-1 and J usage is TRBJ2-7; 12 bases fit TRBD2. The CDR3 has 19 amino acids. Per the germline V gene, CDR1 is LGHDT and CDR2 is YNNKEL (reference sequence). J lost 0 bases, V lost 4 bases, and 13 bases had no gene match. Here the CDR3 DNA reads TGTGCCAGCAGCCGCATCGGACTAGCGGGGTCTGCGCTCTCCTACGAGCAGTACTTC. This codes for CASSRIGLAGSALSYEQYF.

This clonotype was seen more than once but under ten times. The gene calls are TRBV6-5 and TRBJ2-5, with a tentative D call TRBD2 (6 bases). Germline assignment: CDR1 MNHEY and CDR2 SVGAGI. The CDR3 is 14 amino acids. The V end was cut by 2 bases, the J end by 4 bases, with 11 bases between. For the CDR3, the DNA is TGTGCCAGCAGTTACCTGGGACTTGGAGAGACCCAGTACTTC. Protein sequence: CASSYLGLGETQYF.

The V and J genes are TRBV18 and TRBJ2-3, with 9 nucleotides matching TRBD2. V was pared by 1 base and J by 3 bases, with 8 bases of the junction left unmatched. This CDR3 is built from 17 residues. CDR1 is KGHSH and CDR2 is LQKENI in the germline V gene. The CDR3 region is CASSPRMLAGKTDTQYF. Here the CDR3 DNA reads TGTGCCAGCTCACCACGTATGCTAGCGGGAAAAACAGATACGCAGTATTTT.

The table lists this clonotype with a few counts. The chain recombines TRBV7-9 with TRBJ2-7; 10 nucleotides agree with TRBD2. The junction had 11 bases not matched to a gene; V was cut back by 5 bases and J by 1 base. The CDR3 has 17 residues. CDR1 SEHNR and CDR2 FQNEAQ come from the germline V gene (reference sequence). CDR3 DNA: TGTGCCAGCAGCCCAGGCGCCGGGACTAGCGCGTCCTACGAGCAGTACTTC. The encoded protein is CASSPGAGTSASYEQYF.

The CDR3 loop is CASNHGGVYNEQFF. Here the CDR3 DNA reads TGTGCCAGCAACCATGGGGGGGTCTACAATGAGCAGTTCTTC. The V gene is TRBV7-2, the J gene TRBJ2-1, with TRBD2 matching 7 bases. In germline, CDR1 is SGHTA, CDR2 FQGNSA. The length of the CDR3 is 14 residues. The V and J ends lost 7 bases and 3 bases, in that order; junction bases with no gene match: 6.

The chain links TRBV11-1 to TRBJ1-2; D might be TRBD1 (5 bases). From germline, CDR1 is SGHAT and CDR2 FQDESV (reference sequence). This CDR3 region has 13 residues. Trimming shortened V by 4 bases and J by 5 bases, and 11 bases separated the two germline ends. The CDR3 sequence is CASSSSGPYGYTF. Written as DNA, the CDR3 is TGTGCCAGCAGCTCGTCGGGGCCGTATGGCTACACCTTC.

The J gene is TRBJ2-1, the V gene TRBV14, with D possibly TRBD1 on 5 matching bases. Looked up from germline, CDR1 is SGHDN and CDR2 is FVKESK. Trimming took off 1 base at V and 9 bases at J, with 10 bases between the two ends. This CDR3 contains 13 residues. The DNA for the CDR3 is TGTGCCAGCAGCCAAGTACGTCAGGGTGAGCAGTTCTTC. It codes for CASSQVRQGEQFF.

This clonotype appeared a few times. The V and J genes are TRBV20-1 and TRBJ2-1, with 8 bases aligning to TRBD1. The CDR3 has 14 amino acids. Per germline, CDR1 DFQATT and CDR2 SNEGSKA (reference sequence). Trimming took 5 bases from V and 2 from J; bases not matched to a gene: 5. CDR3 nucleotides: TGCAGTGCTCGCAGGGGGCTGGCCTACAATGAGCAGTTCTTC. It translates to CSARRGLAYNEQFF.

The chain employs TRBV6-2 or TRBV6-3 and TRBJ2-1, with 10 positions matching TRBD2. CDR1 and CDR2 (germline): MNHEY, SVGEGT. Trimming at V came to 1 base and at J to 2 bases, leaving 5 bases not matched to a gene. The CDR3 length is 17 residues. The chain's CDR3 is CASSYFTSGKAYNEQFF. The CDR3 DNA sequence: TGTGCCAGCAGTTACTTCACTAGCGGGAAGGCCTACAATGAGCAGTTCTTC.

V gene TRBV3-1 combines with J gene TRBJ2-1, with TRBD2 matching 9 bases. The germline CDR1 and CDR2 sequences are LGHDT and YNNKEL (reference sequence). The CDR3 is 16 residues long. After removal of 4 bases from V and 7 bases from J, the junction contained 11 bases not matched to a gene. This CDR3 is CASSPGRAGGWNEQFF. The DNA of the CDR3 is TGTGCCAGCAGCCCAGGTAGAGCGGGAGGATGGAATGAGCAGTTCTTC.

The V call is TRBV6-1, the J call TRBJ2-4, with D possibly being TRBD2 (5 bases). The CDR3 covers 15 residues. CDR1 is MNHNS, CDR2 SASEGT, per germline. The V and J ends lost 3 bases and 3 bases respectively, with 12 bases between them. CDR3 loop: CASSDPGNYKNIQYF. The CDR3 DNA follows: TGTGCCAGCAGTGATCCCGGGAATTACAAAAACATTCAGTACTTC.

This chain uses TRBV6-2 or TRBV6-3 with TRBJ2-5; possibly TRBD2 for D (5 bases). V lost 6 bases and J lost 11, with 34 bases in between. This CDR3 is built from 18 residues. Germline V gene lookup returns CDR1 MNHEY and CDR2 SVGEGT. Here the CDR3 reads CASSGQFYSSSPTERQYF. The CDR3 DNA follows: TGTGCCAGCAGCGGCCAGTTTTATTCGTCCTCGCCTACAGAGCGGCAGTACTTC.

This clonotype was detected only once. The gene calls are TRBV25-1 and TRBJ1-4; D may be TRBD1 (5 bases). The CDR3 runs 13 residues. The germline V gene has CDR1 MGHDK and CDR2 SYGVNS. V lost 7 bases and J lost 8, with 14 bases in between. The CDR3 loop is CASNPGKGEKLFF. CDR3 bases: TGTGCCAGCAACCCAGGGAAGGGAGAAAAACTGTTTTTT.

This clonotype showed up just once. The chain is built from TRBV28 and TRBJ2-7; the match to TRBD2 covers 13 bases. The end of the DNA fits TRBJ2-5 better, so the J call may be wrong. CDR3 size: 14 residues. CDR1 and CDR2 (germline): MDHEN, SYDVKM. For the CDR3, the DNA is TGTGCCACTATGACTAGCGGGAGGTTTGAGACCCAGTACTTC. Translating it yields CATMTSGRFETQYF.

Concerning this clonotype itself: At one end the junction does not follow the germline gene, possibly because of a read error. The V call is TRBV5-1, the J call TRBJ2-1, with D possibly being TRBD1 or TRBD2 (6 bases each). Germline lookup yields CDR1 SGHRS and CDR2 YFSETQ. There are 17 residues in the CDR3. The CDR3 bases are TGCGCCAGCAGCTTGGTTTCGGGGGCGAGCTCCTGCAATGAGCAGTTCTTC. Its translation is CASSLVSGASSCNEQFF. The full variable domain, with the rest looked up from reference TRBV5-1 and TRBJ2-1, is KAGVTQTPRYLIKTRGQQVTLSCSPISGHRSVSWYQQTPGQGLQFLFEYFSETQRNKGNFPGRFSGRQFSNSRSEMNVSTLELGDSALYLCASSLVSGASSCNEQFFGPGTRLTVL.

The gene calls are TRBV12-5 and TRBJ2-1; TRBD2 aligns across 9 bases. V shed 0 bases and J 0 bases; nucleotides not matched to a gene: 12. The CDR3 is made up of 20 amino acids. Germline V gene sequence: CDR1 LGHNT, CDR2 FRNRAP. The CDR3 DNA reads TGTGCTAGTGGTTTGGTACTCGGCCTAGCGGGGTCCAACTCCTACAATGAGCAGTTCTTC. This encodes CASGLVLGLAGSNSYNEQFF.

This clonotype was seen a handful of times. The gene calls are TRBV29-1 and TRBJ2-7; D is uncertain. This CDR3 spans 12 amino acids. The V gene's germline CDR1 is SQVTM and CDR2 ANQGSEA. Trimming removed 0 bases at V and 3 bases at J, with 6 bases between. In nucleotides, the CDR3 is TGCAGCGTTGAAGACGGAAACTACGAGCAGTACTTC. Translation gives CSVEDGNYEQYF.

CDR3 DNA: TGCAGTGCTAGGAACCAAAACAGGGGCCAAGAGACCCAGTACTTC. It specifies CSARNQNRGQETQYF. This chain uses TRBV20-1 with TRBJ2-5; TRBD1 matches 7 bases. This CDR3 has 15 amino acids. Germline assignment: CDR1 DFQATT and CDR2 SNEGSKA (reference sequence). With 3 bases clipped from V and 1 base from J, the junction kept 8 bases outside the gene matches.

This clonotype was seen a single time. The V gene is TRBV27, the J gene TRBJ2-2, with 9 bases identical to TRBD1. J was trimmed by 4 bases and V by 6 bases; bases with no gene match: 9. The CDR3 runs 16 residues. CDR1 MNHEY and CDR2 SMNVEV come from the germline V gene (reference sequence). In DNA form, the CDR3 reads TGTGCCAGCAGCACAACAGGGGGCGGGGGCACCGGGGAGCTGTTTTTT. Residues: CASSTTGGGGTGELFF.

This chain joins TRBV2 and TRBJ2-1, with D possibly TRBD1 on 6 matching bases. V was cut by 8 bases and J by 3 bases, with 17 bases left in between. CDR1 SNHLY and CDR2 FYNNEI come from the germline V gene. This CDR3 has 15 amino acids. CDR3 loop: CASQQITGSYNEQFF. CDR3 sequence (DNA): TGTGCCAGCCAGCAAATTACAGGGAGCTACAATGAGCAGTTCTTC.

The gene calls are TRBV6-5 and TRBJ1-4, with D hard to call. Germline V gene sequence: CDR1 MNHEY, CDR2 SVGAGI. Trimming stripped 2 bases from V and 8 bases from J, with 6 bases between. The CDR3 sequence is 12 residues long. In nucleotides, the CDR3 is TGTGCCAGCAGTTACGCCGGGGAAAAACTGTTTTTT. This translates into CASSYAGEKLFF.

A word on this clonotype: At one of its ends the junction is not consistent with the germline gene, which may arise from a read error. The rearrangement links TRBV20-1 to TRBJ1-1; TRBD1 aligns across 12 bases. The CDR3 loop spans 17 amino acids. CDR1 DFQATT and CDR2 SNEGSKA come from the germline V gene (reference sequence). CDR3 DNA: TGCAGTGCTAGAGATTTGGGGACAGGGGGCTTGAAGACTGAAGCTTTCTTT. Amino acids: CSARDLGTGGLKTEAFF.

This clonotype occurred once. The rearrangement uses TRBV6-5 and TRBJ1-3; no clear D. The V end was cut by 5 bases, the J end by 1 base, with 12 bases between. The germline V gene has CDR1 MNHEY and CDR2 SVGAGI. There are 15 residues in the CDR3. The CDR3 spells CASSHDAGSGNTIYF. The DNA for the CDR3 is TGTGCCAGCAGTCACGATGCCGGTTCTGGAAACACCATATATTTT.

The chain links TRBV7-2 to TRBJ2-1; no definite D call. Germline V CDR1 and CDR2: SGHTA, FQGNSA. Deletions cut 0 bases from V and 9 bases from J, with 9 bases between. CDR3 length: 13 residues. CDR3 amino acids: CASSLAWLSEQFF. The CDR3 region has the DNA TGTGCCAGCAGCTTAGCCTGGCTTTCTGAGCAGTTCTTC.

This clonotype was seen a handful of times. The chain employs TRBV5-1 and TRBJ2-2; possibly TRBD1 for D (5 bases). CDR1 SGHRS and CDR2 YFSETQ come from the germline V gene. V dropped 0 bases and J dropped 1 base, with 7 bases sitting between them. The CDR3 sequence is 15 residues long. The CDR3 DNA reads TGCGCCAGCAGCTTGGGGGGCATGAACACCGGGGAGCTGTTTTTT. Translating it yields CASSLGGMNTGELFF.